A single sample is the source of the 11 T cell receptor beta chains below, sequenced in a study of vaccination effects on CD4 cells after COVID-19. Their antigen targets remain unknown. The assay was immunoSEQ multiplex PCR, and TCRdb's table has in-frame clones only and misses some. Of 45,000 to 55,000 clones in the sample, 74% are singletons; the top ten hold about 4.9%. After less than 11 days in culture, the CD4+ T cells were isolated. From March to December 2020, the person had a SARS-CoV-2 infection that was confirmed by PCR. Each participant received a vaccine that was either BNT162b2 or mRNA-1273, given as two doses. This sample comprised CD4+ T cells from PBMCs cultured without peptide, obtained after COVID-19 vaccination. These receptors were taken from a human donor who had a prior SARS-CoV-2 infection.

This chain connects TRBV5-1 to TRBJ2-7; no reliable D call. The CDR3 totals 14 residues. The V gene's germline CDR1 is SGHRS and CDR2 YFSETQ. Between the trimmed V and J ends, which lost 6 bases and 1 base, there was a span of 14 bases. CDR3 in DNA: TGCGCCAGCACCGAAGACGGAAATTCCTACGAGCAGTACTTC. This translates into CASTEDGNSYEQYF.

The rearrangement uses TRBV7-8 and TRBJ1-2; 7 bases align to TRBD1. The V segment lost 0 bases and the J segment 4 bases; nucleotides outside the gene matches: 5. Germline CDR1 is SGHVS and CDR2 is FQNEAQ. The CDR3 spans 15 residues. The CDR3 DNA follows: TGTGCCAGCAGCTTAGCCCTACAGGGGTTCTATGGCTACACCTTC. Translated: CASSLALQGFYGYTF. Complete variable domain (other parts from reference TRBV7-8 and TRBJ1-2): GAGVSQSPRYKVAKRGQDVALRCDPISGHVSLFWYQQALGQGPEFLTYFQNEAQLDKSGLPSDRFFAERPEGSVSTLKIQRTQQEDSAVYLCASSLALQGFYGYTFGSGTRLTVV.

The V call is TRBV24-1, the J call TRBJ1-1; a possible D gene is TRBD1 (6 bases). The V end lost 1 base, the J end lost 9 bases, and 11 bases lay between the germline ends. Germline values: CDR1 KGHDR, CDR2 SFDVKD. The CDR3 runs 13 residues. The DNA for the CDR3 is TGTGCCACCAGTGATTTTCCAGGGGATCAAGCTTTCTTT. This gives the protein CATSDFPGDQAFF.

Here the CDR3 DNA reads TGTGCCAGCAGTTACGCAAGCCCGGTGTTTGGGTACGAGCAGTACTTC. Translation: CASSYASPVFGYEQYF. This chain links TRBV6-5 with TRBJ2-7, with no clear D. The CDR3 runs 16 residues. Germline V gene sequence: CDR1 MNHEY, CDR2 SVGAGI. Trimming shortened V by 2 bases and J by 4 bases, and 18 bases separated the two germline ends.

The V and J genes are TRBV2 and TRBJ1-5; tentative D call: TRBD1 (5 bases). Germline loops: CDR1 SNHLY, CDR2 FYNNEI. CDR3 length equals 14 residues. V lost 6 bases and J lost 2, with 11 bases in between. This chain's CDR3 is CASSGGSGNQPQHF. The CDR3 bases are TGTGCCAGCAGCGGGGGGTCAGGCAATCAGCCCCAGCATTTT.

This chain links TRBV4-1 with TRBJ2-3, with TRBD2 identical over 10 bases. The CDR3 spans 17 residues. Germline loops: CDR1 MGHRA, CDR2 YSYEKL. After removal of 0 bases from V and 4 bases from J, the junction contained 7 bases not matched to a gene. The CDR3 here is CASSQDRLAGVADTQYF. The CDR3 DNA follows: TGCGCCAGCAGCCAAGATAGGCTAGCGGGGGTGGCAGATACGCAGTATTTT.

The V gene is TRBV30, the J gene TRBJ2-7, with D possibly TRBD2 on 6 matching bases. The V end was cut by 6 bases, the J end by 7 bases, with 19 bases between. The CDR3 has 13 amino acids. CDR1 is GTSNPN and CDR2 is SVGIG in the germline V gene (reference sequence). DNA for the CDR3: TGTGCCTGCGAAAAACGGGGGAGTCGGGAGCAGTACTTC. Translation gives CACEKRGSREQYF.

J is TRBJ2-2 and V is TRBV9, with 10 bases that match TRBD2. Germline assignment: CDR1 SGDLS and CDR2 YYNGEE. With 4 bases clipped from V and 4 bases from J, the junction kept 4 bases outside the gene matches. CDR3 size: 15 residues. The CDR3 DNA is TGTGCCAGCAGCCTAAGACTAGCGGGCACCGGGGAGCTGTTTTTT. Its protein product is CASSLRLAGTGELFF.

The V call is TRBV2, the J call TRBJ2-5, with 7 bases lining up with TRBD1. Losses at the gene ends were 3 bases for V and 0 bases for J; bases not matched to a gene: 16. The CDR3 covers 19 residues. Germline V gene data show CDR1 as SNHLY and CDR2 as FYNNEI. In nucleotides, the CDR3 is TGTGCCAGCAGTGACCCAAAGGACAGTCAGGGACAGTACCAAGAGACCCAGTACTTC. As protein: CASSDPKDSQGQYQETQYF.

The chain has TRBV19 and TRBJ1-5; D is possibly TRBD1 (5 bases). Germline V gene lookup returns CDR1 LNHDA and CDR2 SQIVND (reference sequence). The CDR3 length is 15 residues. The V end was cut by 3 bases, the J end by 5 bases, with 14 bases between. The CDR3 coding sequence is TGTGCCAGTAGTATTCTCCCCGAACAGGATCAGCCCCAGCATTTT. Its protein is CASSILPEQDQPQHF.

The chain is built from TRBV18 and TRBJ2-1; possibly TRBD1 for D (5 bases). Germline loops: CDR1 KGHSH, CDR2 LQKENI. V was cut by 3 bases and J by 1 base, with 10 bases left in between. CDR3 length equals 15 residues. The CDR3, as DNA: TGTGCCAGCTCACCGACAGACCTATCCTACAATGAGCAGTTCTTC. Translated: CASSPTDLSYNEQFF.